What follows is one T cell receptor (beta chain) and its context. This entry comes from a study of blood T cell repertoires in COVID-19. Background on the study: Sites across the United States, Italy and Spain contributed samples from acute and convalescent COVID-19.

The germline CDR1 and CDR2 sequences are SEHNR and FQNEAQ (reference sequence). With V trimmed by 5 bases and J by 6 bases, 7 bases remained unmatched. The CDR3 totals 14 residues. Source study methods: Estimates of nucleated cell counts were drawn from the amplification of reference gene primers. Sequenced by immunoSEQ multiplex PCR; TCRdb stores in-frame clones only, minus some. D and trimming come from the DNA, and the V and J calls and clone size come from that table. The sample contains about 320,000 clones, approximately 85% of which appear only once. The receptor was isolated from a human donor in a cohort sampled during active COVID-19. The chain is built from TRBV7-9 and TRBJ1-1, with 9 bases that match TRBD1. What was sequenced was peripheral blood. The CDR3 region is CASSPGQGRPEAFF. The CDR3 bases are TGTGCCAGCAGCCCCGGACAGGGGAGACCTGAAGCTTTCTTT. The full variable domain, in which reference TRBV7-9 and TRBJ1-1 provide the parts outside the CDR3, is DTGVSQNPRHKITKRGQNVTFRCDPISEHNRLYWYRQTLGQGPEFLTYFQNEAQLEKSRLLSDRFSAERPKGSFSTLEIQRTEQGDSAMYLCASSPGQGRPEAFFGQGTRLTVV.